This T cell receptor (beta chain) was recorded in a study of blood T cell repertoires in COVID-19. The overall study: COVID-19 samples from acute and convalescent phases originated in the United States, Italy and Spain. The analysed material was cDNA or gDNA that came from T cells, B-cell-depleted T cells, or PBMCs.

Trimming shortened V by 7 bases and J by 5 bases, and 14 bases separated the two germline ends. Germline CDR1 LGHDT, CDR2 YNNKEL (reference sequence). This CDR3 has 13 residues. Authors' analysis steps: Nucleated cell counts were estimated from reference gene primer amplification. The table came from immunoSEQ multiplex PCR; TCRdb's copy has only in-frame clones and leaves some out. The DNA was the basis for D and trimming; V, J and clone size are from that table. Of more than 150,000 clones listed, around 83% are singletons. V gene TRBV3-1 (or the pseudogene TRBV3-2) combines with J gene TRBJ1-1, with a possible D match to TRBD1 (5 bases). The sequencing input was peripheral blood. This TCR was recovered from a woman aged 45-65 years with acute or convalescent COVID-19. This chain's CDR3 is CASTAQGKTEAFF. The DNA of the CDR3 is TGTGCCAGCACCGCTCAGGGAAAGACTGAAGCTTTCTTT.